This TCR beta chain appears in the sequencing data of a study of radiation and T cells in renal cell carcinoma (dated by TCRdb to the early 2020s). Turning to the overall study: Samples came from a clinical trial, in which primary renal cell carcinomas received 15 Gy stereotactic body radiation therapy followed by nephrectomy 4 weeks later. TCR beta sequencing covered roughly 53 samples in total, comprising approximately 26 tumors and approximately 27 peripheral blood samples. Across all 53 samples, more than 4,000,000 unique CDR3 nucleotide sequences, encoding 2,658,974 unique CDR3 amino acid sequences, were identified.

The sample's time point label, decoded: baseline pretreatment blood. The treatment or condition label, read with the paper, signifies: 15 Gy SBRT to primary tumor, nephrectomy 4 weeks later. To follow tumor-enriched clonotypes, peripheral blood was collected serially from radiation-treated patients at baseline and again at 2 weeks and 4 weeks after SBRT. All patients had renal cell carcinoma with clear cell pathology. Genomic DNA for TCR sequencing was prepared using the QIAamp DNA Blood Mini Kit (Qiagen). Samples were included in the analyses only if all quality control checks were passed. Regarding this clone: Its antigen specificity is not known. Per-nucleotide qualities are absent, and no much larger clonotype sits a single base away.

The immunoSEQ kit was used, according to the manufacturer's recommendations, to generate TCR beta libraries from genomic DNA. To prepare the libraries, a first multiplex PCR with proprietary primers was run, followed by a second PCR that added unique barcodes, and a bead cleanup was done after each round. Each sample batch included a kit-provided positive control reaction and a negative control reaction. The final libraries underwent checking on an Agilent 4200 TapeStation D1000 ScreenTape, volumetric pooling, and quantification by qPCR. Sequencing ran on an Illumina NextSeq500 with a MidOutput 150-cycle cartridge, using 156 Read1 and 15 Index1 cycles with kit custom primers. The pooled library was loaded at 1.0 pM, and roughly 20% PhiX control was spiked in. As for the authors' bioinformatics: Vendor-processed data were analyzed in R, with a clonotype defined as all T cells sharing the same CDR3 nucleotide sequence. In the clone abundance analyses, frequencies were normalized to the 10,000 most abundant clones in each sample. Public T cell clones, which averaged fewer than five per sample, were excluded before analysis. An abundance difference of at least 32-fold between compartments was the criterion for calling clonotypes tumor-enriched or baseline blood-enriched. A beta-binomial differential abundance model was used to identify clonotypes that expanded or contracted between blood time points. Similarity between tumor and blood repertoires was quantified using the Baroni-Urbani and Buser coefficient, and groups were compared with two-tailed Wilcoxon tests in R. TCRdb's version of the immuneACCESS table is confined to in-frame rearrangements and falls short of the full clone set. An unresolved V gene accounts for under half of the shortfall where checked; the remainder is of unknown origin. V and J calls and clone size are those listed in that table; D and trimming were worked out from the DNA. Present in this sample are approximately 120,000 clones, around 83% of which were seen just once. The ten largest clonotypes hold approximately 3% of the sample.

The germline V gene supplies CDR1 MNHEY and CDR2 SVGAGI. The trim is 4 bases for V and 9 bases for J, with a gap of 16 bases between the germline ends. Inclusive of the bounding cysteine and phenylalanine, the CDR3 is 14 residues long. Just CDR3 DNA is preserved here, 42 bases in frame from base 1. Overall results and qualifications from the work: Top tumor clonotypes rose in blood from baseline to 2 weeks post-radiation, then contracted by 4 weeks, suggesting transient expansion of tumor-resident clones. Effects of radiation dose or scheduling on the TCR repertoire could not be addressed with the single-armed trial design. Because no pretreatment tumor biopsies were available, whether clonotypes were present in the tumor at baseline could not be determined. Changes in the blood repertoire were not tracked past 4 weeks after treatment.

The chain employs TRBV6-5 and TRBJ1-5, with the D gene too uncertain to name. The clonotype comes from a woman aged 60-75 years with renal cell carcinoma. Specimen: blood, collected from a patient whose treatment included radiotherapy and nephrectomy. The DNA sequence is as follows: TGTGCCAGCAGTTCGTCAGGTGAAGGTAGGCCCCAGCATTTT. The encoded protein is CASSSSGEGRPQHF.